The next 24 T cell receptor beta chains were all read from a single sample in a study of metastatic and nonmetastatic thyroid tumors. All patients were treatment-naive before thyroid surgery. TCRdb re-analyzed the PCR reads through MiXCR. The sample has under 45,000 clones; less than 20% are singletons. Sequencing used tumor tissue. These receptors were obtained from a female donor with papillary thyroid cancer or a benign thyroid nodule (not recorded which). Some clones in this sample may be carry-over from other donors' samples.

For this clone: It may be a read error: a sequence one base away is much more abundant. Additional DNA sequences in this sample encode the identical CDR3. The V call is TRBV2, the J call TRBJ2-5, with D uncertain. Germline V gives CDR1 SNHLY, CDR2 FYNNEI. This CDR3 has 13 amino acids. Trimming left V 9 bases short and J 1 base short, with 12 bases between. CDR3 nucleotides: TGTGCCAGTAGGGCCAGCCGCCAAGAGACCCAGTACTTC. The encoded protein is CASRASRQETQYF.

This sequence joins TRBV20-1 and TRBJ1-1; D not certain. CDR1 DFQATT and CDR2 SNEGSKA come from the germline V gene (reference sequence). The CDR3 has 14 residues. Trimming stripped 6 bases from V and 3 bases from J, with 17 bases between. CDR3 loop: CSALDGPRDTEAFF. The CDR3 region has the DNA TGCAGTGCCCTAGACGGACCGAGGGACACTGAAGCTTTCTTT.

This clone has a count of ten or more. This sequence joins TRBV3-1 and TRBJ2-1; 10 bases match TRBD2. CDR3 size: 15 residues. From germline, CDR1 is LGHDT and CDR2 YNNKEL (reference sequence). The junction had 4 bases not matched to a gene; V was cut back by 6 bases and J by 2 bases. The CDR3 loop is CASRSSGRPYNEQFF. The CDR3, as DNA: TGTGCCAGCAGGAGTAGCGGGAGGCCCTACAATGAGCAGTTCTTC.

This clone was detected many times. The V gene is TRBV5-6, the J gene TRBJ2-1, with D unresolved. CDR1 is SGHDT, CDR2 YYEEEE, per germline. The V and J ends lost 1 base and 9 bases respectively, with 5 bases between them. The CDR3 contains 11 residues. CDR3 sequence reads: CASSLTTEQFF. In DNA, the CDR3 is TGTGCCAGCAGCTTGACGACTGAGCAGTTCTTC.

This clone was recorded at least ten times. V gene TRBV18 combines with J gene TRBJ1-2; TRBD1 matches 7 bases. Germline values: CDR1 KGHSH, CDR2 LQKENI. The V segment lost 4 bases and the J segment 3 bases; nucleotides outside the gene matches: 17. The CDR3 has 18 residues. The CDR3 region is CASSQGQETVLEDYGYTF. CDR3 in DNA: TGTGCCAGCTCACAAGGACAGGAGACCGTCCTCGAGGACTATGGCTACACCTTC.

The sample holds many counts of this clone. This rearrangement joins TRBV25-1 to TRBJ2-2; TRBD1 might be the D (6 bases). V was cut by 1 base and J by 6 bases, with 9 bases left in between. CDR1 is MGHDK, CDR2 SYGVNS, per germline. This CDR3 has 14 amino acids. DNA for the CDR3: TGTGCCAGCAGTGAATTGCACAGGGCCGGGGAGCTGTTTTTT. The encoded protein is CASSELHRAGELFF.

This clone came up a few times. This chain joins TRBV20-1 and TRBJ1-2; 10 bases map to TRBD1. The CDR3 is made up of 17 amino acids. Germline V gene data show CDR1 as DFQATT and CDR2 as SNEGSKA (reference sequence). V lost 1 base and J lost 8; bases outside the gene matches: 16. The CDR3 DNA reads TGCAGTGCTAGAGGGGTGGGGACAGGGGTCACTTTGGGGGGCTACACCTTC. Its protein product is CSARGVGTGVTLGGYTF.

The CDR3 protein is CASSVGDRDIGQYF. The CDR3 DNA is TGTGCCAGCAGCGTCGGGGACAGGGACATAGGGCAGTACTTC. This chain links TRBV9 with TRBJ2-7; 9 positions agree with TRBD1. This CDR3 is built from 14 residues. Germline lookup yields CDR1 SGDLS and CDR2 YYNGEE. Germline trimming cut 2 bases from V and 9 bases from J; bases unmatched to any gene: 9.

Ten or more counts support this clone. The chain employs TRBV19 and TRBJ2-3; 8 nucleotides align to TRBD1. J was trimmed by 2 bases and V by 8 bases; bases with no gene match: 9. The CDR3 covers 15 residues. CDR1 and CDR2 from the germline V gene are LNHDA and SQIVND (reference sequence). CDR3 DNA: TGTGCCAGTTCGACCCGGACAGGGCCCACAGATACGCAGTATTTT. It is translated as CASSTRTGPTDTQYF.

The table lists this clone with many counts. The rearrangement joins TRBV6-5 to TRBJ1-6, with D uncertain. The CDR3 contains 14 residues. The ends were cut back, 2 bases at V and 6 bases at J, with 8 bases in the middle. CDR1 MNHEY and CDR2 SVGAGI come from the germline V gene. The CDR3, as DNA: TGTGCCAGCAGTTACGACCACCGTAATTCACCCCTCCACTTT. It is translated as CASSYDHRNSPLHF.

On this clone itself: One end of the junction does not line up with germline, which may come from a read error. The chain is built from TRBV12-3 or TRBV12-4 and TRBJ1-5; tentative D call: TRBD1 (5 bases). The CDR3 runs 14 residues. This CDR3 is CASSLPGLNQPQNF. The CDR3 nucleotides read TGTGCCAGCAGTTTGCCGGGGCTCAATCAGCCCCAGAATTTT.

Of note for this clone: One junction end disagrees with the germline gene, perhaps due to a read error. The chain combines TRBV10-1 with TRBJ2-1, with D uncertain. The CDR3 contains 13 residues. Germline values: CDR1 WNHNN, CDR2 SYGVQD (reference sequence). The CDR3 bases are TGCGCCAGCAGTGAGAGACTGGTGGGTGAGCAATTCTTC. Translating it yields CASSERLVGEQFF.

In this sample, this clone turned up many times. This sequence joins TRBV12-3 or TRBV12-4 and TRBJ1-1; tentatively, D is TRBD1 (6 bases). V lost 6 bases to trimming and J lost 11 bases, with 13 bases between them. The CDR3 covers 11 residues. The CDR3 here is CASRTGTKAFF. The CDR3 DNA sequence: TGTGCCAGCAGGACCGGGACAAAGGCTTTCTTT.

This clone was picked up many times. CDR3 sequence (DNA): TGTGCCAGCTCCGGGATAAACTATGGCTACACCTTC. It codes for CASSGINYGYTF. The V and J genes are TRBV12-3 or TRBV12-4 and TRBJ1-2; no firm D call. This CDR3 contains 12 residues. The V end lost 8 bases, the J end lost 2 bases, and 9 bases lay between the germline ends.

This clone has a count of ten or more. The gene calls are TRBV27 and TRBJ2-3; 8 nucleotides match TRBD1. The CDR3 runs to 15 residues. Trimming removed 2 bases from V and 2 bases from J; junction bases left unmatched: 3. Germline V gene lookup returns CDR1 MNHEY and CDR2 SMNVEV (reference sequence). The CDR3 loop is CASSLRQGFTDTQYF. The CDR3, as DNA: TGTGCCAGCAGTTTACGACAGGGGTTCACAGATACGCAGTATTTT.

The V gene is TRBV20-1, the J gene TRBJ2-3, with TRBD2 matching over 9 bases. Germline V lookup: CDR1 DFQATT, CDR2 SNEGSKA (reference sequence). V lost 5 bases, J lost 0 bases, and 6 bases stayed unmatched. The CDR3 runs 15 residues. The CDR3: CSAGTSRTSTDTQYF. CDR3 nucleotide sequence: TGCAGTGCTGGGACTAGCAGGACTAGCACAGATACGCAGTATTTT.

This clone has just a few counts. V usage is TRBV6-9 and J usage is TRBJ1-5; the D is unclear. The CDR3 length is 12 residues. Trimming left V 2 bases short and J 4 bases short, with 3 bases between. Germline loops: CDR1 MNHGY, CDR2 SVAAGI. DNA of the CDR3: TGTGCCAGCAGTTATCGAAATCAGCCCCAGCATTTT. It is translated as CASSYRNQPQHF.

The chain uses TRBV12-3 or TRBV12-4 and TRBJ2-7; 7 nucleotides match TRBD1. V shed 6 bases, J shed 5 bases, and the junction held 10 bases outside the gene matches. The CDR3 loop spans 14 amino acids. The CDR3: CASRMTGFMHEQYF. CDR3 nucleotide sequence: TGTGCCAGCAGGATGACAGGGTTTATGCACGAGCAGTACTTC.

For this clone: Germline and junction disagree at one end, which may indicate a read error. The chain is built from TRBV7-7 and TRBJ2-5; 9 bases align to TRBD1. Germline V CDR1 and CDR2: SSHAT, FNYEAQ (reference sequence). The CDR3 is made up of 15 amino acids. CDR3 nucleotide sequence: TGTGCTAGCAGTAGAAATACAGGGGGCGGAGAGACCCAGTACTTC. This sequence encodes CASSRNTGGGETQYF.

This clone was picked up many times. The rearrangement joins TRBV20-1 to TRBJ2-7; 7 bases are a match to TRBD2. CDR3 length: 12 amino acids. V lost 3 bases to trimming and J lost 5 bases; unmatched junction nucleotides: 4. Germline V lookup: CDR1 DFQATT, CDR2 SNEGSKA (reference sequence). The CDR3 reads CSARDGRHEQYF. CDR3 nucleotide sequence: TGCAGTGCTAGGGACGGGAGGCACGAGCAGTACTTC.

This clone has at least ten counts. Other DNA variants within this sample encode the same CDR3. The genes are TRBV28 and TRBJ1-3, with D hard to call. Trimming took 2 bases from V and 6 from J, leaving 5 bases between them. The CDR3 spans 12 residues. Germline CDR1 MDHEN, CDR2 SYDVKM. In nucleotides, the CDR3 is TGTGCCAGCAGTTTAGGGGTAAACACCATATATTTT. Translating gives CASSLGVNTIYF.

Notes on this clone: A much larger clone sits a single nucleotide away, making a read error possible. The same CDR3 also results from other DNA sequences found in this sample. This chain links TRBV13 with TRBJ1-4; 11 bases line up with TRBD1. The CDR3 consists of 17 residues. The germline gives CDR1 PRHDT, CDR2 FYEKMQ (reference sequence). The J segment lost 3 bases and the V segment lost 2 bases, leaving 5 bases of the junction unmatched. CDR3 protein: CASSLRTGGAPNEKLFF. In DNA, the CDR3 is TGTGCCAGCAGCTTAAGGACAGGGGGCGCTCCTAATGAAAAACTGTTTTTT.

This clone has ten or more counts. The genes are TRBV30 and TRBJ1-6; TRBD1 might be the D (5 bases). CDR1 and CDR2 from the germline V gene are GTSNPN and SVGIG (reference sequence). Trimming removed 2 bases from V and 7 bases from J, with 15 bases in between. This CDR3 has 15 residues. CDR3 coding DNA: TGTGCCTGGAGTCGTACAGGAATTTGGAATTCACCCCTCCACTTT. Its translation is CAWSRTGIWNSPLHF.

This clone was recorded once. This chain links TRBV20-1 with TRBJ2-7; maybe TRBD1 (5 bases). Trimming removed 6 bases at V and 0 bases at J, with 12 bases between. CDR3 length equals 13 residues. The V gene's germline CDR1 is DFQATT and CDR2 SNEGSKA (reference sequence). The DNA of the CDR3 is TGCAGTGCCATCGACAGCAGCTCCTACGAGCAGTACTTC. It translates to CSAIDSSSYEQYF.